These 27 T cell receptor beta chains came from one sample sequenced in a study of OX40 agonist ivuxolimab in advanced cancers. Sequencing used immunoSEQ multiplex PCR; TCRdb keeps in-frame clones, though not all of them. The sample holds over 75,000 clones, just over 90% seen once. This specimen consisted of CD4+ or CD8+ T cells sorted from blood, obtained in a trial of the OX40 agonist ivuxolimab. These TCRs come from an adult with an advanced solid tumor such as melanoma, head and neck, liver or kidney cancer.

The genes are TRBV18 and TRBJ1-1, with D uncertain. The CDR3 has 12 amino acids. Germline V CDR1 and CDR2: KGHSH, LQKENI. Between the trimmed V and J ends, which lost 2 bases and 7 bases, there was a span of 8 bases. The DNA of the CDR3 is TGTGCCAGCTCACCAGCCAGGATTGAAGCTTTCTTT. Encoded protein: CASSPARIEAFF.

The V gene is TRBV5-1, the J gene TRBJ2-1, with 12 bases matching TRBD2. Germline V gives CDR1 SGHRS, CDR2 YFSETQ. V lost 3 bases and J lost 4; bases outside the gene matches: 5. CDR3 length: 16 amino acids. In DNA, the CDR3 is TGCGCCAGCAGCTCCTCGACTAGCGGGGGATACAATGAGCAGTTCTTC. Amino acid sequence: CASSSSTSGGYNEQFF.

The V and J genes are TRBV5-1 and TRBJ2-2; perhaps TRBD2 as D (6 bases). V lost 0 bases to trimming and J lost 4 bases, with 13 bases between them. Germline CDR1 reads SGHRS; CDR2 reads YFSETQ. The CDR3 covers 16 residues. CDR3 sequence (DNA): TGCGCCAGCAGCTTGGCTGGGGGGTCGGCCACCGGGGAGCTGTTTTTT. It is translated as CASSLAGGSATGELFF.

V is TRBV6-5 and J is TRBJ1-2; 9 nucleotides line up with TRBD1. The germline V gene encodes CDR1 MNHEY and CDR2 SVGAGI. J lost 6 bases, V lost 4 bases, and 12 bases had no gene match. The CDR3 spans 16 residues. CDR3 in amino acids: CASSSHPGQGLHGYTF. The CDR3, as DNA: TGTGCCAGCAGTTCCCACCCGGGACAGGGTCTCCATGGCTACACCTTC.

The CDR3 DNA sequence: TGTGCCAGCAGTTTATCTATAGGGGTTTGGGACAAGTCCTACAATGAGCAGTTCTTC. Translated: CASSLSIGVWDKSYNEQFF. J is TRBJ2-1 and V is TRBV27, with D possibly TRBD1 on 6 matching bases. V was trimmed by 0 bases and J by 1 base, leaving 19 bases between them. Germline V lookup: CDR1 MNHEY, CDR2 SMNVEV (reference sequence). The CDR3 contains 19 residues.

Here the CDR3 reads CASSQETGYGYTF. DNA of the CDR3: TGCGCCAGCAGCCAAGAGACTGGCTATGGCTACACCTTC. This rearrangement joins TRBV4-1 to TRBJ1-2; D call uncertain. This CDR3 has 13 residues. Germline V gene lookup returns CDR1 MGHRA and CDR2 YSYEKL. V lost 0 bases and J 4 bases, leaving 6 bases between the germline ends.

This clone was observed a few times. The gene calls are TRBV7-9 and TRBJ2-7; 7 nucleotides agree with TRBD1. This CDR3 region has 13 residues. Germline V gene sequence: CDR1 SEHNR, CDR2 FQNEAQ (reference sequence). The V gene end was trimmed by 8 bases and the J gene end by 6 bases; junction bases not matched to a gene: 10. CDR3 sequence reads: CASQRQGRGEQYF. As DNA, the CDR3 is TGTGCCAGCCAGAGACAGGGACGAGGCGAGCAGTACTTC. The entire variable domain, with the rest obtained from reference TRBV7-9 and TRBJ2-7, is as follows: DTGVSQNPRHKITKRGQNVTFRCDPISEHNRLYWYRQTLGQGPEFLTYFQNEAQLEKSRLLSDRFSAERPKGSFSTLEIQRTEQGDSAMYLCASQRQGRGEQYFGPGTRLTVT.

V gene TRBV6-5 combines with J gene TRBJ1-2, with D possibly TRBD1 on 5 matching bases. Trimming removed 2 bases from V and 3 bases from J, with 7 bases in between. CDR1 and CDR2 (germline): MNHEY, SVGAGI. The CDR3 covers 13 residues. In nucleotides, the CDR3 is TGTGCCAGCAGTTACGGGGGATACTATGGCTACACCTTC. Protein: CASSYGGYYGYTF.

The V call is TRBV28, the J call TRBJ2-5; the D is unclear. Germline V gene lookup returns CDR1 MDHEN and CDR2 SYDVKM. This CDR3 is built from 11 residues. V lost 5 bases to trimming and J lost 5 bases, with 6 bases between them. CDR3 in DNA: TGTGCCAGCAGTCTCTCGGAGACCCAGTACTTC. The encoded protein is CASSLSETQYF.

V gene TRBV5-8 combines with J gene TRBJ1-4; no clear D gene. V was trimmed by 1 base and J by 4 bases, leaving 11 bases between them. Germline assignment: CDR1 SGHTS and CDR2 YDEGEE. This CDR3 is built from 15 residues. The CDR3 here is CASSLPGKDNEKLFF. CDR3 nucleotides: TGTGCCAGCAGCTTGCCTGGGAAAGATAATGAAAAACTGTTTTTT. Full variable domain (missing parts from reference TRBV5-8 and TRBJ1-4): EAGVTQSPTHLIKTRGQQATLRCSPISGHTSVYWYQQALGLGLQFLLWYDEGEERNRGNFPPRFSGRQFPNYSSELNVNALELEDSALYLCASSLPGKDNEKLFFGSGTQLSVL.

The chain employs TRBV5-6 and TRBJ1-4; possibly TRBD1 for D (5 bases). The CDR3 contains 16 residues. The V gene's germline CDR1 is SGHDT and CDR2 YYEEEE. V lost 4 bases, J lost 4 bases, and 17 bases lay in between. The CDR3 DNA reads TGTGCCAGCAGCCAATTTCCCACAGGCCATAATGAAAAACTGTTTTTT. It translates to CASSQFPTGHNEKLFF.

The chain combines TRBV5-4 with TRBJ1-1; 8 bases map to TRBD1. Germline CDR1 and CDR2: SGHNT and YYREEE (reference sequence). The J segment lost 8 bases and the V segment lost 0 bases, leaving 6 bases of the junction unmatched. CDR3 length equals 14 residues. The CDR3 loop reads CASSLGGQGLEAFF. Here the CDR3 DNA reads TGTGCCAGCAGCTTGGGTGGACAGGGCTTGGAAGCTTTCTTT.

The chain uses TRBV10-1 and TRBJ1-4, with a tentative D call TRBD1 (5 bases). The CDR3 loop spans 14 amino acids. Germline assignment: CDR1 WNHNN and CDR2 SYGVQD (reference sequence). Trimming left V 3 bases short and J 7 bases short, with 12 bases between. Here the CDR3 DNA reads TGCGCCAGCAGTGATAATGACAGCCCTGAAAAACTGTTTTTT. It encodes CASSDNDSPEKLFF.

CDR3 in amino acids: CASSFGGSSYNEQFF. CDR3 DNA sequence: TGTGCCAGCAGCTTCGGAGGGAGCTCCTACAATGAGCAGTTCTTC. This sequence joins TRBV11-2 and TRBJ2-1, with D maybe TRBD2 (6 bases). The CDR3 consists of 15 residues. Trimming stripped 3 bases from V and 0 bases from J, with 9 bases between. From germline, CDR1 is SGHAT and CDR2 FQNNGV. Filled out from reference TRBV11-2 and TRBJ2-1, the complete variable domain reads EAGVAQSPRYKIIEKRQSVAFWCNPISGHATLYWYQQILGQGPKLLIQFQNNGVVDDSQLPKDRFSAERLKGVDSTLKIQPAKLEDSAVYLCASSFGGSSYNEQFFGPGTRLTVL.

This clone has only a few counts. The chain employs TRBV29-1 and TRBJ1-5, with D tentatively TRBD1 (5 bases). This CDR3 contains 14 residues. Germline CDR1 reads SQVTM; CDR2 reads ANQGSEA. V was cut by 7 bases and J by 1 base, with 14 bases left in between. CDR3 nucleotide sequence: TGCAGCGCCACCGGGACGGGAAGCAATCAGCCCCAGCATTTT. Translating gives CSATGTGSNQPQHF.

The V gene is TRBV5-8, the J gene TRBJ2-3; a possible D gene is TRBD2 (6 bases). Trimming stripped 5 bases from V and 4 bases from J, with 20 bases between. The CDR3 runs 16 residues. In germline, CDR1 is SGHTS, CDR2 YDEGEE. The DNA for the CDR3 is TGTGCCAGCAGTCCGGGACTCCACTCCCAGTCAGATACGCAGTATTTT. Translation gives CASSPGLHSQSDTQYF.

The V and J genes are TRBV30 and TRBJ1-2; weak D call: TRBD1 (5 bases). Germline V lookup: CDR1 GTSNPN, CDR2 SVGIG (reference sequence). V lost 0 bases, J lost 7 bases, and 9 bases lay in between. This CDR3 is built from 12 residues. This CDR3 is CAWSVGARGYTF. In DNA, the CDR3 is TGTGCCTGGAGTGTTGGGGCGCGTGGCTACACCTTC. The full variable domain, in which reference TRBV30 and TRBJ1-2 provide the parts outside the CDR3, is SQTIHQWPATLVQPVGSPLSLECTVEGTSNPNLYWYRQAAGRGLQLLFYSVGIGQISSEVPQNLSASRPQDRQFILSSKKLLLSDSGFYLCAWSVGARGYTFGSGTRLTVV.

The chain joins TRBV11-2 to TRBJ2-5; 7 bases align to TRBD2. V dropped 5 bases and J dropped 4; count of bases not matched to a gene: 7. Germline V gene sequence: CDR1 SGHAT, CDR2 FQNNGV. The CDR3 runs to 14 residues. The CDR3 DNA reads TGTGCCAGCAGCATCAGGACTAGTGGAGAGACCCAGTACTTC. It translates to CASSIRTSGETQYF.

The V and J genes are TRBV5-1 and TRBJ1-2; D ambiguous. Per germline, CDR1 SGHRS and CDR2 YFSETQ. The CDR3 has 14 amino acids. Trimming pared 0 bases from V and 3 bases from J, leaving 9 bases between. The CDR3 loop is CASSLEGRDYGYTF. The CDR3, as DNA: TGCGCCAGCAGCTTGGAAGGGAGGGACTATGGCTACACCTTC.

J is TRBJ2-5 and V is TRBV7-8; D unresolved. The CDR3 is made up of 13 amino acids. CDR1 is SGHVS and CDR2 is FQNEAQ in the germline V gene. Trimming took 1 base from V and 2 from J, leaving 5 bases between them. The DNA of the CDR3 is TGTGCCAGCAGCTTAGGTCTACAAGAGACCCAGTACTTC. This translates into CASSLGLQETQYF.

The J gene is TRBJ2-5, the V gene TRBV4-1, with 9 nucleotides matching TRBD2. The germline CDR1 and CDR2 sequences are MGHRA and YSYEKL. V lost 1 base and J lost 4; bases outside the gene matches: 7. This CDR3 spans 16 amino acids. In nucleotides, the CDR3 is TGCGCCAGCAGCCAAGGGGCGGGGGGGCCTCGAGAGACCCAGTACTTC. Its protein product is CASSQGAGGPRETQYF.

The gene calls are TRBV5-3 and TRBJ2-1; D not certain. TRBV5-3 is flagged as an ORF with uncertain function. The CDR3 spans 9 residues. The V and J ends lost 1 base and 16 bases respectively, with 6 bases between them. CDR3 amino acids: CARSLTRFF. CDR3 nucleotide sequence: TGTGCCAGAAGCTTGACTCGTTTCTTC.

The chain uses TRBV28 and TRBJ2-5; TRBD2 aligns across 12 bases. The closer fit of TRBJ2-7 to the DNA end suggests the J call may be wrong. Germline V CDR1 and CDR2: MDHEN, SYDVKM. The CDR3 runs to 15 residues. The CDR3 protein is CASIASGRATYEQYF. The CDR3 DNA reads TGTGCCAGCATCGCTAGCGGGAGGGCCACCTACGAGCAGTACTTC.

This chain connects TRBV18 to TRBJ2-7; D not resolved. The CDR3 covers 15 residues. The V end lost 3 bases, the J end lost 4 bases, and 16 bases lay between the germline ends. Looked up from germline, CDR1 is KGHSH and CDR2 is LQKENI. CDR3 sequence: CASSPVTTVRYEQYF. In DNA, the CDR3 is TGTGCCAGCTCACCCGTAACAACGGTTAGATACGAGCAGTACTTC.

The rearrangement uses TRBV18 and TRBJ1-1; 8 bases fit TRBD1. J was trimmed by 6 bases and V by 6 bases; bases with no gene match: 9. The CDR3 is 14 amino acids. Germline assignment: CDR1 KGHSH and CDR2 LQKENI. CDR3 DNA sequence: TGTGCCAGCTCCAGGGGGCGGGAAACGGCTGAAGCTTTCTTT. The encoded protein is CASSRGRETAEAFF.

V gene TRBV10-2 combines with J gene TRBJ1-1; TRBD1 might be the D (6 bases). The CDR3 contains 13 residues. Trimming stripped 3 bases from V and 5 bases from J, with 10 bases between. Germline V gives CDR1 WSHSY, CDR2 SAAADI. In nucleotides, the CDR3 is TGCGCCAGCAGTGAACAGGGTGGGACTGAAGCTTTCTTT. This gives the protein CASSEQGGTEAFF.

The chain joins TRBV19 to TRBJ1-1; unclear D gene. V was clipped by 4 bases and J by 0 bases, with 6 bases between them. The length of the CDR3 is 13 residues. In germline, CDR1 is LNHDA, CDR2 SQIVND (reference sequence). The CDR3: CASSTYMNTEAFF. The CDR3 DNA reads TGTGCCAGTAGTACCTATATGAACACTGAAGCTTTCTTT.